This is a list of T cell receptor beta chains from one sample in a study of CD4 T cells in relation to SARS-CoV-2 and coronaviruses. The antigens for these receptors are not known. The assay was immunoSEQ multiplex PCR, and TCRdb's table has in-frame clones only and misses some. Found here are just under 20,000 clones, around 75% of them singletons; the top ten hold 20% to 25%. Sample: CD4+ T cells from PBMCs, cultured in vitro. The receptors originated from a human donor in good health. Both conserved end residues are part of each CDR3. Each record gives: V gene, D gene, J gene, clone size, CDR3 DNA, CDR3 protein. A D gene is named only where the DNA matches it firmly. The size field is filled for only some rows; it gives once, few, many or a size class.

V: TRBV10-2
D: TRBD1
J: TRBJ2-2
size: -
DNA: TGCGCCAGCATGGACAGGGGATTCACCGGGGAGCTGTTTTTT
CDR3: CASMDRGFTGELFF

V: TRBV11-2
D: -
J: TRBJ1-6
size: -
DNA: TGTGCCAGCAGGACCGATTCACCCCTCCACTTT
CDR3: CASRTDSPLHF

V: TRBV11-2
D: -
J: TRBJ2-2
size: -
DNA: TGTGCCAGCAGCTTAGTCCAGGGATGGTCCGGGGAGCTGTTTTTT
CDR3: CASSLVQGWSGELFF

V: TRBV7-9
D: -
J: TRBJ2-5
size: -
DNA: TGTGCCAGCAGCTTCCTAGTGGGGACGGAGACCCAGTACTTC
CDR3: CASSFLVGTETQYF

V: TRBV5-1
D: -
J: TRBJ2-1
size: once
DNA: TGCGCCAGCAGCTTGGGAAGGGAGATAGCCAATGAGCAGTTCTTC
CDR3: CASSLGREIANEQFF

V: TRBV12-2
D: -
J: TRBJ2-7
size: once
DNA: TGTGCAAGTCGCTGGGGGCTGCCAAGCTCCTACGAGCAGTACTTC
CDR3: CASRWGLPSSYEQYF

V: TRBV5-4
D: TRBD1
J: TRBJ2-7
size: -
DNA: TGTGCCAGCACTAATGACAGGGGACTCTACGAGCAGTACTTC
CDR3: CASTNDRGLYEQYF

V: TRBV11-2
D: -
J: TRBJ2-7
size: -
DNA: TGTGCCAGCAGCTTAGGTTTGGACCCTCTGGGACTTAGCTCCTACGAGCAGTACTTC
CDR3: CASSLGLDPLGLSSYEQYF

V: TRBV7-2
D: TRBD1
J: TRBJ1-3
size: -
DNA: TGTGCCAGCAGTTCTGACAGGGGGGCTGGAAACACCATATATTTT
CDR3: CASSSDRGAGNTIYF

V: TRBV20-1
D: -
J: TRBJ2-3
size: -
DNA: TGCAGTGCTAGTGACAGGTTAGAAGGAGATACGCAGTATTTT
CDR3: CSASDRLEGDTQYF

V: TRBV14
D: -
J: TRBJ2-7
size: -
DNA: TGTGCCAGCAGCCCCGTCGGCGGGGACGAGCAGTACTTC
CDR3: CASSPVGGDEQYF

V: TRBV4-3
D: -
J: TRBJ2-1
size: once
DNA: TGCGCCAGCAGCCAATCATTTGCAGGGCTGAATGAGCAGTTCTTC
CDR3: CASSQSFAGLNEQFF

V: TRBV29-1
D: -
J: TRBJ2-1
size: few
DNA: TGCAGCGTTGGGGGCGGGACCGCGGTCAATGAGCAGTTCTTC
CDR3: CSVGGGTAVNEQFF

V: TRBV5-5
D: -
J: TRBJ2-1
size: few
DNA: TGTGCCAGCAGCTCTATCCCGGGTACGGACGATGAGCAGTTCTTC
CDR3: CASSSIPGTDDEQFF

V: TRBV10-3
D: -
J: TRBJ1-6
size: -
DNA: TGTGCCATCAGTGAGTCGAGATCAGGGGTAAATAATTCACCCCTCCACTTT
CDR3: CAISESRSGVNNSPLHF

V: TRBV10-2
D: TRBD1
J: TRBJ2-7
size: few
DNA: TGCGCCAGCACGCGAGACAGGGGACACGAGCAGTACTTC
CDR3: CASTRDRGHEQYF

V: TRBV4-1
D: TRBD2
J: TRBJ2-1
size: -
DNA: TGCGCCAGCAGCCCCAAACTAGCGGGAGGGCCGGATAATGAGCAGTTCTTC
CDR3: CASSPKLAGGPDNEQFF

V: TRBV19
D: -
J: TRBJ2-5
size: -
DNA: TGTGCCAGTAGTGCGACACCTCAAGAGACCCAGTACTTC
CDR3: CASSATPQETQYF

V: TRBV5-4
D: TRBD2
J: TRBJ2-5
size: -
DNA: TGTGCCAGCAGTCGTCGACTAGCGGGGAATCAAGAGACCCAGTACTTC
CDR3: CASSRRLAGNQETQYF

V: TRBV29-1
D: TRBD1
J: TRBJ2-5
size: -
DNA: TGCAGCGTTGGGGGGACAGGGTTCGGGACCCAGTACTTC
CDR3: CSVGGTGFGTQYF

V: TRBV5-1
D: -
J: TRBJ1-6
size: -
DNA: TGCGCCAGCAGCCCACTACCGGGAGTGGATTCACCCCTCCACTTT
CDR3: CASSPLPGVDSPLHF

V: TRBV9
D: -
J: TRBJ1-1
size: -
DNA: TGTGCCAGTAGCATAAACCCAGGGTCGAACACTGAAGCTTTCTTT
CDR3: CASSINPGSNTEAFF

V: TRBV7-7
D: -
J: TRBJ2-5
size: -
DNA: TGTGCTAGCAGCCCCCTACAAGCTGAGACCCAGTACTTC
CDR3: CASSPLQAETQYF

V: TRBV2
D: -
J: TRBJ2-2
size: -
DNA: TGTGCCAGCATCCCCCCAAGGGTCTTGACCGGGGAGCTGTTTTTT
CDR3: CASIPPRVLTGELFF

V: TRBV10-2
D: TRBD2
J: TRBJ2-2
size: -
DNA: TGCGCCAGCAAAGGGACTAGCGGGGGGCCCGGGGAGCTGTTTTTT
CDR3: CASKGTSGGPGELFF

V: TRBV5-8
D: TRBD2
J: TRBJ2-2
size: -
DNA: TGTGCCAGCAGCTTGCCGAGACTAGCGGTATATGAAGGCGGGGAGCTGTTTTTT
CDR3: CASSLPRLAVYEGGELFF

V: TRBV7-9
D: -
J: TRBJ2-5
size: -
DNA: TGTGCCAGCAGCTTGGCGGTGGTGGAAGAGACCCAGTACTTC
CDR3: CASSLAVVEETQYF

V: TRBV7-2
D: -
J: TRBJ2-6
size: few
DNA: TGTGCCAGCAGCTTCAAAGGGGCCAACGTCCTGACTTTC
CDR3: CASSFKGANVLTF

V: TRBV11-2
D: -
J: TRBJ2-7
size: -
DNA: TGTGCCAGCACCTGGGACAGACTCGCGGGGGAGCAGTACTTC
CDR3: CASTWDRLAGEQYF

V: TRBV5-3
D: TRBD2
J: TRBJ2-3
size: -
DNA: TGTGCCGGGTGGACTAGCGGTAAGGAAGATACGCAGTATTTT
CDR3: CAGWTSGKEDTQYF

V: TRBV6-2/TRBV6-3
D: TRBD2
J: TRBJ2-1
size: -
DNA: TGTGCCAGCAGTTACTCGGGGGCCACTAGCGGGGGGGCGAATGAGCAGTTCTTC
CDR3: CASSYSGATSGGANEQFF

V: TRBV7-8
D: -
J: TRBJ2-3
size: once
DNA: TGTGCCAGCAGCTTCGACAGATACACAGATACGCAGTATTTT
CDR3: CASSFDRYTDTQYF

V: TRBV2
D: -
J: TRBJ2-1
size: -
DNA: TGTGCCAGCAGTGTTTTTGGGACTCACCGGGATGAGCAGTTCTTC
CDR3: CASSVFGTHRDEQFF

V: TRBV5-8
D: -
J: TRBJ1-3
size: -
DNA: TGTGCCAGCAGCTCCTGGACGAGCTCTGGAAACACCATATATTTT
CDR3: CASSSWTSSGNTIYF

V: TRBV5-1
D: TRBD1
J: TRBJ1-1
size: -
DNA: TGCGCCAGCACCCCGGACAGGGGGAACACTGAAGCTTTCTTT
CDR3: CASTPDRGNTEAFF

V: TRBV5-4
D: -
J: TRBJ2-7
size: -
DNA: TGTGCCAGCAGCTGGGAGGGCGGCAGGGGCCACGAGCAGTACTTC
CDR3: CASSWEGGRGHEQYF

V: TRBV30
D: TRBD1
J: TRBJ1-1
size: few
DNA: TGTGCCAATGACAGGGGGTTTAACACTGAAGCTTTCTTT
CDR3: CANDRGFNTEAFF

V: TRBV11-2
D: -
J: TRBJ1-1
size: -
DNA: TGTGCCAGCAGCTTAACCCCGCTAGGGGAAGGAGCTTTCTTT
CDR3: CASSLTPLGEGAFF

V: TRBV18
D: TRBD1
J: TRBJ1-4
size: -
DNA: TGTGCCAGCTCACCCGGACAGGGAGGGGTGGATGAGGAAAAACTGTTTTTT
CDR3: CASSPGQGGVDEEKLFF

V: TRBV6-2/TRBV6-3
D: TRBD1
J: TRBJ1-5
size: -
DNA: TGTGCCAGCAGCCCTCATACAGGGGGCATCAATCAGCCCCAGCATTTT
CDR3: CASSPHTGGINQPQHF

V: TRBV7-2
D: TRBD1
J: TRBJ2-7
size: -
DNA: TGTGCCAGCAGCCTGAACAGGGGGGCCTACGAGCAGTACTTC
CDR3: CASSLNRGAYEQYF

V: TRBV25-1
D: -
J: TRBJ1-2
size: few
DNA: TGTGCCAGCAGTGAATCGGGGGCGTACAAGTACTATGGCTACACCTTC
CDR3: CASSESGAYKYYGYTF

V: TRBV11-2
D: TRBD1
J: TRBJ1-1
size: -
DNA: TGTGCCAGCAGCTTCCTGACAGGGTTAGCTTTCTTT
CDR3: CASSFLTGLAFF

V: TRBV5-1
D: -
J: TRBJ2-7
size: -
DNA: TGCGCCAGCAGCTTCGGAGGGGTCTACGAGCAGTACTTC
CDR3: CASSFGGVYEQYF

V: TRBV7-9
D: -
J: TRBJ1-2
size: few
DNA: TGTGCCAGCAGCTTCGACGGGCTCTATGGCTACACCTTC
CDR3: CASSFDGLYGYTF

V: TRBV12-5
D: -
J: TRBJ2-3
size: -
DNA: TGTGCTAGTGGTTTCTCCCAGGGCCCTAGCACAGATACGCAGTATTTT
CDR3: CASGFSQGPSTDTQYF

V: TRBV7-9
D: TRBD1
J: TRBJ2-7
size: -
DNA: TGTGCCAGCAGCAAGGACAGGGGATTAGGGCAGTACTTC
CDR3: CASSKDRGLGQYF

V: TRBV18
D: -
J: TRBJ2-5
size: -
DNA: TGTGCCAGCTCACGGGGGTCCCAAGAGACCCAGTACTTC
CDR3: CASSRGSQETQYF

V: TRBV7-3
D: -
J: TRBJ2-3
size: once
DNA: TGTGCCAGCAGTCCCCTGGGGGGCGGCACAGATACGCAGTATTTT
CDR3: CASSPLGGGTDTQYF

V: TRBV2
D: -
J: TRBJ1-1
size: -
DNA: TGTGCCAGCAGTGGTCAGATAAACACTGAAGCTTTCTTT
CDR3: CASSGQINTEAFF

V: TRBV15
D: -
J: TRBJ1-5
size: -
DNA: TGTGCCACCAGCATTCCTGACGGGAACGTACAGCATTTT
CDR3: CATSIPDGNVQHF

V: TRBV6-5
D: TRBD1
J: TRBJ2-1
size: -
DNA: TGTGCCAGCAGTTCCGACAGGGTGGGCTACAATGAGCAGTTCTTC
CDR3: CASSSDRVGYNEQFF

V: TRBV19
D: TRBD2
J: TRBJ2-3
size: -
DNA: TGTGCCAGTAGTGGTCCTCAGCGGGGGGGCCGAAATACGCAGTATTTT
CDR3: CASSGPQRGGRNTQYF

V: TRBV2
D: -
J: TRBJ1-1
size: -
DNA: TGTGCCAGCAGTGAAGAAGCTTTGGGGACTGAAGCTTTCTTT
CDR3: CASSEEALGTEAFF

V: TRBV6-5
D: -
J: TRBJ2-7
size: -
DNA: TGTGCCAGCGACCGCCCGGGTCCCTACGAGCAGTACTTC
CDR3: CASDRPGPYEQYF

V: TRBV19
D: -
J: TRBJ1-5
size: -
DNA: TGTGCCAGTAGTAAGGGTTGGGGTCAGCCCCAGCATTTT
CDR3: CASSKGWGQPQHF

V: TRBV28
D: TRBD1
J: TRBJ1-1
size: -
DNA: TGTGCCAGCAGGGCACAGGACAGGCTATATCACACTGAAGCTTTCTTT
CDR3: CASRAQDRLYHTEAFF